The next 31 T cell receptor beta chains were all read from a single sample in a study of T cell repertoires in cytomegalovirus infection. No antigen has been assigned to these receptors. TCRdb re-derived calls from the reads in MiXCR, one entry per CDR3 protein. The table has some 500,000 distinct CDR3 sequences, over 35% seen once. Sample: cultured PBMCs, taken from culture after CMV antigen stimulation. Receptors were obtained from a human donor in good health (CMV status not recorded). Some clones in this sample may be carry-over from other donors' samples.

V is TRBV24-1 and J is TRBJ2-5; 11 nucleotides align to TRBD2. Trimming took 4 bases from V and 4 from J; bases not matched to a gene: 1. The CDR3 is 14 amino acids. Germline assignment: CDR1 KGHDR and CDR2 SFDVKD. The chain's CDR3 is CATSEGTSGETQYF. CDR3 nucleotides: TGTGCCACCAGTGAAGGGACTAGCGGAGAGACCCAGTACTTC.

The V and J genes are TRBV7-2 and TRBJ2-7; D is unresolved. The V end was cut by 5 bases, the J end by 0 bases, with 8 bases between. Germline V gene sequence: CDR1 SGHTA, CDR2 FQGNSA. CDR3 length: 13 residues. The CDR3 bases are TGTGCCAGCAGCCACAGTTCCTCCTACGAGCAGTACTTC. Protein: CASSHSSSYEQYF.

V is TRBV12-5 and J is TRBJ2-5, with D unresolved. Trimming took 6 bases from V and 0 from J, leaving 8 bases between them. Per the germline V gene, CDR1 is LGHNT and CDR2 is FRNRAP. This CDR3 has 13 residues. CDR3 protein: CASGPGNQETQYF. The CDR3 DNA reads as TGTGCTAGTGGCCCCGGAAACCAAGAGACCCAGTACTTC.

J is TRBJ2-1 and V is TRBV12-3 or TRBV12-4, with TRBD1 identical over 9 bases. V was clipped by 5 bases and J by 7 bases; unmatched bases: 15. This CDR3 has 17 residues. The DNA for the CDR3 is TGTGCCAGCAGTCCAACTCAAAACAGGGGGCTCGGTAATGAGCAGTTCTTC. It encodes CASSPTQNRGLGNEQFF.

J is TRBJ2-1 and V is TRBV28, with D perhaps TRBD2 (6 bases). The CDR3 has 15 amino acids. V was cut by 5 bases and J by 7 bases, with 18 bases left in between. The germline V gene has CDR1 MDHEN and CDR2 SYDVKM. CDR3 nucleotides: TGTGCCAGCAGTCCAGTGGGGCGGGGTTGGAATGAGCAGTTCTTC. It encodes CASSPVGRGWNEQFF.

This clonotype showed up just a few times. The chain links TRBV19 to TRBJ2-3; tentatively, D is TRBD2 (6 bases). CDR1 is LNHDA and CDR2 is SQIVND in the germline V gene (reference sequence). Trimming took off 5 bases at V and 3 bases at J, with 12 bases between the two ends. The CDR3 runs 14 residues. The chain's CDR3 is CASSPPGLTDTQYF. The CDR3 coding sequence is TGTGCCAGTAGTCCCCCGGGACTTACAGATACGCAGTATTTT.

This clonotype was seen a few times. The chain employs TRBV4-3 and TRBJ2-1, with 8 bases lining up with TRBD2. Germline V gene lookup returns CDR1 LGHNA and CDR2 YSLEER. This CDR3 comprises 15 residues. V lost 2 bases and J lost 4; bases outside the gene matches: 4. The CDR3, as DNA: TGCGCCAGCAGCCAAAGTACTAGCGGATACAATGAGCAGTTCTTC. It translates to CASSQSTSGYNEQFF.

This clonotype was seen at least ten times. V gene TRBV7-2 combines with J gene TRBJ1-2, with no clear D. This CDR3 has 14 amino acids. The germline V gene has CDR1 SGHTA and CDR2 FQGNSA. V lost 2 bases and J 11 bases, leaving 18 bases between the germline ends. CDR3 in DNA: TGTGCCAGCAGCTTAAATTTCGTGGCCCTTGGGTACACCTTC. The encoded protein is CASSLNFVALGYTF.

The table lists this clonotype with a few counts. The CDR3: CSAADRFTDTQYF. CDR3 coding DNA: TGCAGTGCCGCGGACAGATTCACAGATACGCAGTATTTT. V and J are TRBV20-1 and TRBJ2-3; perhaps TRBD1 as D (6 bases). V was shortened by 6 bases and J by 2 bases, with 12 bases between the two germline ends. Germline V CDR1 and CDR2: DFQATT, SNEGSKA (reference sequence). The CDR3 is 13 amino acids.

The sample holds many counts of this clonotype. The J gene is TRBJ1-3, the V gene TRBV12-3 or TRBV12-4; D is unresolved. The CDR3 length is 15 residues. The V end lost 7 bases, the J end lost 0 bases, and 13 bases lay between the germline ends. CDR3 protein: CASTRDPYSGNTIYF. The CDR3 DNA is TGTGCCAGCACTAGAGACCCTTACTCTGGAAACACCATATATTTT.

V usage is TRBV7-9 and J usage is TRBJ2-3; 8 bases agree with TRBD2. CDR1 is SEHNR and CDR2 is FQNEAQ in the germline V gene (reference sequence). V shed 4 bases, J shed 1 base, and the junction held 13 bases outside the gene matches. This CDR3 comprises 18 residues. CDR3 DNA: TGTGCCAGCAGCTCGGTCCCGGGACTAGTTCGGGGCACAGATACGCAGTATTTT. Its translation: CASSSVPGLVRGTDTQYF.

This sequence joins TRBV20-1 and TRBJ2-7; D is unclear. Trimming stripped 3 bases from V and 6 bases from J, with 12 bases between. CDR1 DFQATT and CDR2 SNEGSKA come from the germline V gene (reference sequence). This CDR3 spans 12 amino acids. The CDR3 loop reads CSASPRASEQYF. The CDR3 coding sequence is TGCAGTGCTAGCCCACGAGCTAGCGAGCAGTACTTC.

This chain connects TRBV4-1 to TRBJ1-5, with 7 bases aligning to TRBD1. Germline lookup yields CDR1 MGHRA and CDR2 YSYEKL. The CDR3 length is 15 residues. The trim removed 7 bases at V and 4 bases at J, leaving 10 bases unmatched. CDR3 nucleotide sequence: TGCGCCAGCACCCTTACCGGGACAGCAAATCAGCCCCAGCATTTT. Translated, it gives CASTLTGTANQPQHF.

The chain links TRBV7-6 to TRBJ2-1; TRBD1 matches at 9 bases. The CDR3 runs 16 residues. The germline CDR1 and CDR2 sequences are SGHVS and FNYEAQ. V shed 6 bases and J 1 base; nucleotides not matched to a gene: 7. DNA for the CDR3: TGTGCCAGCAGTGCCCCGGGACAGGGTTCCTACAATGAGCAGTTCTTC. Translated, it gives CASSAPGQGSYNEQFF.

This clonotype was counted at least ten times. The V gene is TRBV12-3 or TRBV12-4, the J gene TRBJ2-1; 7 nucleotides align to TRBD2. Trimming took 0 bases from V and 7 from J; bases not matched to a gene: 6. The CDR3 contains 15 residues. The CDR3 DNA follows: TGTGCCAGCAGTTTAGCGGGAGGGCCTTGGAATGAGCAGTTCTTC. This sequence encodes CASSLAGGPWNEQFF.

This clonotype has a handful of counts. J is TRBJ2-7 and V is TRBV7-9; 12 bases align to TRBD2. The CDR3 totals 14 residues. With V trimmed by 8 bases and J by 2 bases, 4 bases remained unmatched. Germline CDR1 and CDR2: SEHNR and FQNEAQ (reference sequence). The CDR3 coding sequence is TGTGCCAGCCTACTAGCGGGAGGTACCTACGAGCAGTACTTC. It codes for CASLLAGGTYEQYF. Supplemented by reference TRBV7-9 and TRBJ2-7, the full variable domain reads DTGVSQNPRHKITKRGQNVTFRCDPISEHNRLYWYRQTLGQGPEFLTYFQNEAQLEKSRLLSDRFSAERPKGSFSTLEIQRTEQGDSAMYLCASLLAGGTYEQYFGPGTRLTVT.

This clonotype was observed a handful of times. V is TRBV5-1 and J is TRBJ2-3; 7 nucleotides agree with TRBD1. There are 14 residues in the CDR3. Germline CDR1 is SGHRS and CDR2 is YFSETQ. The trim removed 7 bases at V and 4 bases at J, leaving 9 bases unmatched. CDR3 protein: CASGPITGADTQYF. The CDR3 DNA sequence: TGCGCCAGCGGACCGATTACAGGGGCAGATACGCAGTATTTT.

The J gene is TRBJ2-3, the V gene TRBV12-3 or TRBV12-4; D not resolved. V was cut by 4 bases and J by 6 bases, with 8 bases left in between. The CDR3 covers 12 residues. The CDR3 DNA sequence: TGTGCCAGCAGTTCCGAAATGGATACGCAGTATTTT. Translation gives CASSSEMDTQYF.

The rearrangement joins TRBV7-9 to TRBJ2-5; tentatively, D is TRBD2 (6 bases). Germline V gives CDR1 SEHNR, CDR2 FQNEAQ (reference sequence). This CDR3 spans 14 amino acids. Trimming took off 8 bases at V and 1 base at J, with 14 bases between the two ends. Here the CDR3 DNA reads TGTGCCAGCGAGCGGGTCCTTCGCCAAGAGACCCAGTACTTC. Protein: CASERVLRQETQYF.

This clonotype showed up many times. This chain links TRBV7-6 with TRBJ2-1, with TRBD2 matching 8 bases. The J segment lost 8 bases and the V segment lost 1 base, leaving 7 bases of the junction unmatched. This CDR3 has 15 residues. CDR1 SGHVS and CDR2 FNYEAQ come from the germline V gene. CDR3 sequence: CASSLDGRANDEQFF. The CDR3 DNA reads TGTGCCAGCAGCTTAGACGGGAGGGCCAATGATGAGCAGTTCTTC.

J is TRBJ1-2 and V is TRBV20-1; D possibly corresponds to TRBD1 (5 bases). V was trimmed by 6 bases and J by 4 bases, leaving 12 bases between them. The germline gives CDR1 DFQATT, CDR2 SNEGSKA (reference sequence). CDR3 length: 12 amino acids. CDR3 bases: TGCAGTGCAACGACAGATCTCTATGGCTACACCTTC. Amino acid sequence: CSATTDLYGYTF.

This clonotype was detected a few times. CDR3 region: CASSYSLTQRENDEQFF. The CDR3 DNA reads as TGTGCCAGCAGTTATTCATTGACACAGCGGGAGAACGATGAGCAGTTCTTC. V gene TRBV6-2 or TRBV6-3 combines with J gene TRBJ2-1, with 8 bases lining up with TRBD2. V lost 3 bases to trimming and J lost 8 bases; unmatched junction nucleotides: 15. Germline V gene data show CDR1 as MNHEY and CDR2 as SVGEGT. The CDR3 contains 17 residues.

The table lists this clonotype with a few counts. This sequence joins TRBV12-5 and TRBJ1-5, with D possibly being TRBD1 (5 bases). CDR1 LGHNT and CDR2 FRNRAP come from the germline V gene. V dropped 6 bases and J dropped 1 base, with 13 bases sitting between them. This CDR3 contains 15 residues. The CDR3: CASGPRDLSNQPQHF. CDR3 DNA: TGTGCTAGTGGCCCTCGGGACCTAAGCAATCAGCCCCAGCATTTT.

The chain couples TRBV11-2 to TRBJ1-6, with no clear D. The CDR3 has 15 residues. V was clipped by 0 bases and J by 9 bases, with 12 bases between them. In germline, CDR1 is SGHAT, CDR2 FQNNGV. CDR3 residues: CASSLDSTSLSPLHF. The CDR3 nucleotides are TGTGCCAGCAGCTTAGATTCAACATCACTTTCACCCCTCCACTTT.

Many counts were recorded for this clonotype. The V call is TRBV7-2, the J call TRBJ2-7; the D is unclear. V shed 1 base and J shed 3 bases, with 7 bases lying between them. Germline V lookup: CDR1 SGHTA, CDR2 FQGNSA. CDR3 length: 13 amino acids. CDR3 nucleotide sequence: TGTGCCAGCAGCTTAGTCCAGAACTACGAGCAGTACTTC. Translation: CASSLVQNYEQYF.

The V gene is TRBV20-1, the J gene TRBJ1-1; D gene uncertain. Trimming shortened V by 3 bases and J by 0 bases, and 11 bases separated the two germline ends. The CDR3 is 14 amino acids. Germline loops: CDR1 DFQATT, CDR2 SNEGSKA (reference sequence). In DNA, the CDR3 is TGCAGTGCTAGTGCGGGCAGCTTGAACACTGAAGCTTTCTTT. Protein sequence: CSASAGSLNTEAFF.

The rearrangement joins TRBV28 to TRBJ1-5; unclear D gene. CDR1 is MDHEN, CDR2 SYDVKM, per germline. The CDR3 is made up of 13 amino acids. V lost 3 bases and J 9 bases, leaving 12 bases between the germline ends. The CDR3 DNA follows: TGTGCCAGCAGTTTCGCAGAGCATTTGCCCCAGCATTTT. Translated: CASSFAEHLPQHF.

In its sample, this clonotype was seen a few times. The rearrangement uses TRBV4-1 and TRBJ1-5, with a possible D match to TRBD1 (6 bases). Trimming left V 0 bases short and J 5 bases short, with 11 bases between. The CDR3 covers 15 residues. Germline V gene sequence: CDR1 MGHRA, CDR2 YSYEKL. The CDR3 spells CASSQDFNRDQPQHF. Written as DNA, the CDR3 is TGCGCCAGCAGCCAAGATTTCAACAGGGATCAGCCCCAGCATTTT.

This clonotype turned up a few times. V gene TRBV6-8 combines with J gene TRBJ1-1; the match to TRBD1 covers 7 bases. The CDR3 consists of 15 residues. Looked up from germline, CDR1 is MNHGY and CDR2 is SAAAGT. V shed 4 bases, J shed 1 base, and the junction held 6 bases outside the gene matches. CDR3 in amino acids: CASSFFQGGNTEAFF. DNA of the CDR3: TGTGCCAGCAGTTTTTTCCAGGGGGGGAACACTGAAGCTTTCTTT.

The chain is built from TRBV19 and TRBJ2-7; D possibly corresponds to TRBD1 (7 bases). V lost 4 bases to trimming and J lost 4 bases, with 23 bases between them. The CDR3 is 17 residues long. Germline assignment: CDR1 LNHDA and CDR2 SQIVND (reference sequence). The CDR3 is CASSSLGTRGVKYEQYF. CDR3 nucleotide sequence: TGTGCCAGTAGTAGCCTCGGGACCAGGGGGGTGAAATACGAGCAGTACTTC. Supplemented by reference TRBV19 and TRBJ2-7, the full variable domain reads DGGITQSPKYLFRKEGQNVTLSCEQNLNHDAMYWYRQDPGQGLRLIYYSQIVNDFQKGDIAEGYSVSREKKESFPLTVTSAQKNPTAFYLCASSSLGTRGVKYEQYFGPGTRLTVT.

The CDR3 protein is CASSYSTHRGGSNQPQHF. CDR3 coding DNA: TGTGCCAGCAGTTACTCTACCCACAGGGGAGGGAGCAATCAGCCCCAGCATTTT. The V and J genes are TRBV6-6 and TRBJ1-5; 7 bases align to TRBD1. Germline CDR1 is MNHNY and CDR2 is SVGAGI (reference sequence). V lost 0 bases to trimming and J lost 1 base; unmatched junction nucleotides: 9. This CDR3 contains 18 residues.